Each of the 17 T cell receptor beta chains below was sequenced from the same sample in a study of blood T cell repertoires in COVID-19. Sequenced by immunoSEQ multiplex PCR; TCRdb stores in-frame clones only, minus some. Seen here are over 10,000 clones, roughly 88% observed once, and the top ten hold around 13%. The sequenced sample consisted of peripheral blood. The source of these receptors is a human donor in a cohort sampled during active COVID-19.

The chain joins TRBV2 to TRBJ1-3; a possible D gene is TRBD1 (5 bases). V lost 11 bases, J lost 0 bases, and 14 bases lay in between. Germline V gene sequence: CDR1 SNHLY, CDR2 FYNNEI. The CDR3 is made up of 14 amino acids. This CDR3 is CASWRGFSGNTIYF. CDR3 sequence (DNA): TGTGCCTCCTGGCGGGGGTTCTCTGGAAACACCATATATTTT.

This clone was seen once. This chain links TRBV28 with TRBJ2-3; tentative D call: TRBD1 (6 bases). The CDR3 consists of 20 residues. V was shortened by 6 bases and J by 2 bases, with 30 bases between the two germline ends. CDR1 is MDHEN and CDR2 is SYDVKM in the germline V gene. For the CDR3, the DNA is TGTGCCAGCAGATCACTCGGGACACCAATTATGGGGTTACTCACAGATACGCAGTATTTT. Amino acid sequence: CASRSLGTPIMGLLTDTQYF. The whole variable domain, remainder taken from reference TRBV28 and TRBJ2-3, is DVKVTQSSRYLVKRTGEKVFLECVQDMDHENMFWYRQDPGLGLRLIYFSYDVKMKEKGDIPEGYSVSREKKERFSLILESASTNQTSMYLCASRSLGTPIMGLLTDTQYFGPGTRLTVL.

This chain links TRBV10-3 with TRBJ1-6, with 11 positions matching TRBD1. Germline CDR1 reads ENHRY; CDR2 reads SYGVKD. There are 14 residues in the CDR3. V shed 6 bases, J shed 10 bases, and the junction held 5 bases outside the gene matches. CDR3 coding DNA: TGTGCCATCAGCGGACAGGGGGCGTTATCACCCCTCCACTTT. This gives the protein CAISGQGALSPLHF.

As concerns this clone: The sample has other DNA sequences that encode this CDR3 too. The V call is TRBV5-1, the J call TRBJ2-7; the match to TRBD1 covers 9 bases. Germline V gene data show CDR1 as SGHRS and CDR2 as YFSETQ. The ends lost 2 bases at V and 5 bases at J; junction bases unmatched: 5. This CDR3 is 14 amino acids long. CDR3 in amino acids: CASSFRQGDHEQYF. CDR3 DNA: TGCGCCAGCAGCTTCAGACAGGGGGACCACGAGCAGTACTTC.

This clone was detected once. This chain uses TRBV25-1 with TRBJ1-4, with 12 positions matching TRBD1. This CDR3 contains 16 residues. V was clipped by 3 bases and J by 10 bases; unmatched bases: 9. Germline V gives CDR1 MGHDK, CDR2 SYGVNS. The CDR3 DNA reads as TGTGCCAGCAGTGACGAGTTCGGGACAGGGGGCGGAAAACTGTTTTTT. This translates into CASSDEFGTGGGKLFF.

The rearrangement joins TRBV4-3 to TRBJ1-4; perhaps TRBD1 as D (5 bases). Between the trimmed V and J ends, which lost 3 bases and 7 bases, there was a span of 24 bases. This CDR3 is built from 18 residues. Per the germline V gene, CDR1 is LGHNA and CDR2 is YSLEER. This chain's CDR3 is CASSQALPVGGNFEKLFF. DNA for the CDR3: TGCGCCAGCAGCCAGGCCCTTCCGGTGGGGGGAAACTTTGAAAAACTGTTTTTT.

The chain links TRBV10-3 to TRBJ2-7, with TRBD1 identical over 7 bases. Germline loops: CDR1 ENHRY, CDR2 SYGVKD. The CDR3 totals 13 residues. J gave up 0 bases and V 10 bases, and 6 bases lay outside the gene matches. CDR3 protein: CATLDRSSYEQYF. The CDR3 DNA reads TGTGCCACGTTGGACAGGAGCTCCTACGAGCAGTACTTC.

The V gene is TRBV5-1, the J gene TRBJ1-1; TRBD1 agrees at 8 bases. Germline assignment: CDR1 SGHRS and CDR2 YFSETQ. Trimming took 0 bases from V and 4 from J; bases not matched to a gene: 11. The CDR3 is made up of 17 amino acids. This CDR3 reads CASSLGVLDRGGTEAFF. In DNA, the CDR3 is TGCGCCAGCAGCTTGGGCGTACTTGACAGGGGCGGCACTGAAGCTTTCTTT.

The CDR3: CASSWVRGSSNQPQHF. In nucleotides, the CDR3 is TGTGCCAGCAGCTGGGTTAGGGGCAGTAGCAATCAGCCCCAGCATTTT. This rearrangement joins TRBV7-8 to TRBJ1-5; a possible D gene is TRBD1 (5 bases). Germline V gene data show CDR1 as SGHVS and CDR2 as FQNEAQ. The CDR3 spans 16 residues. V lost 4 bases and J lost 0, with 13 bases in between.

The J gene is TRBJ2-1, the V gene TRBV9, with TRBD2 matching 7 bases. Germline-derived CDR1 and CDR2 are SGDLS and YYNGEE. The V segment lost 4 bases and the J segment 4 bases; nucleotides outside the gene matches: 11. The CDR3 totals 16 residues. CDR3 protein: CASSPGLSGAYNEQFF. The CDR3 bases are TGTGCCAGCAGCCCCGGGCTAAGCGGGGCTTACAATGAGCAGTTCTTC.

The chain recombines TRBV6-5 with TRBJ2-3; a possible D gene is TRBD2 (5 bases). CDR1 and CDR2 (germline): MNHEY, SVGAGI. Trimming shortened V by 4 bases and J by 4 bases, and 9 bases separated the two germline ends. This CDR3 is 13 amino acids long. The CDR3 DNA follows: TGTGCCAGCAGTTTGCCCGGGGCAGATACGCAGTATTTT. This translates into CASSLPGADTQYF.

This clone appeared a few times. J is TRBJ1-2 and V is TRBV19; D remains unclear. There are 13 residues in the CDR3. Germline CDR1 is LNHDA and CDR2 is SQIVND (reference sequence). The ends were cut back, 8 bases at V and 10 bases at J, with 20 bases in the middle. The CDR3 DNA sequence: TGTGCCAGTTTAGCCTTATCGCCACGCATCTACACCTTC. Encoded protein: CASLALSPRIYTF.

Here the CDR3 reads CASSLPGTGDTEAFF. CDR3 bases: TGTGCCAGCAGCCTACCTGGGACAGGGGACACTGAAGCTTTCTTT. The rearrangement uses TRBV5-5 and TRBJ1-1, with 10 bases that match TRBD1. V dropped 4 bases and J dropped 3; count of bases not matched to a gene: 6. The CDR3 is 15 amino acids. CDR1 is SGHKS and CDR2 is YYEKEE in the germline V gene (reference sequence). The full variable domain, in which reference TRBV5-5 and TRBJ1-1 provide the parts outside the CDR3, is DAGVTQSPTHLIKTRGQQVTLRCSPISGHKSVSWYQQVLGQGPQFIFQYYEKEERGRGNFPDRFSARQFPNYSSELNVNALLLGDSALYLCASSLPGTGDTEAFFGQGTRLTVV.

CDR3 coding DNA: TGTGCCACCCCCCCAGGACGGGAGAACACTGAAGCTTTCTTT. Amino acid sequence: CATPPGRENTEAFF. The chain carries TRBV21-1 and TRBJ1-1. TRBV21-1 is noted as a pseudogene. CDR3 size: 14 residues.

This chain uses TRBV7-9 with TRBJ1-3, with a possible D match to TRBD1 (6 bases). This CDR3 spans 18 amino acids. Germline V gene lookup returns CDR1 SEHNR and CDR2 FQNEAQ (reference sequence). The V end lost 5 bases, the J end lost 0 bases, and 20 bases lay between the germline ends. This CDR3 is CASSAKLRGPISGNTIYF. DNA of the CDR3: TGTGCCAGCAGCGCAAAACTCAGGGGTCCTATCTCTGGAAACACCATATATTTT.

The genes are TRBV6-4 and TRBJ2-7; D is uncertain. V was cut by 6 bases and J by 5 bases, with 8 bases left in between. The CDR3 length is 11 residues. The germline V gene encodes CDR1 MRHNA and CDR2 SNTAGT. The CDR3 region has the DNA TGTGCCAGCAGCCCCCTTCACGAGCAGTACTTC. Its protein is CASSPLHEQYF.

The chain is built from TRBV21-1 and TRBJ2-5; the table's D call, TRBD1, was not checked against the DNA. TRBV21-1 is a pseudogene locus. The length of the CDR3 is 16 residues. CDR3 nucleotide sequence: TGTGCCAGCAGCAAAGGTAGGGACAGGGGGCAAGAGACCCAGTACTTC. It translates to CASSKGRDRGQETQYF.